A selection of T cell receptor beta chains follows, all from one sample in a study of T cell responses to AZD1222 COVID-19 vaccine. Profiled with immunoSEQ multiplex PCR; TCRdb holds only in-frame clones, not every one. This table has some 120,000 clones, more than 70% appearing once. Source: peripheral blood, taken on day 0 of AZD1222 vaccination. The source is an adult in good health. CDR3s include the opening cysteine and the closing phenylalanine or tryptophan. D genes are given only for firm matches. Only some rows state a clone size, as once, few, many or a class for expanded clones.

j_call,v_call,clone_size,d_call,cdr3_nt,cdr3_aa
TRBJ2-2,TRBV5-4,few,TRBD2,TGTGCCAGCAGCTTGGAACGGGGGGCCGGGGAGCTGTTTTTT,CASSLERGAGELFF
TRBJ2-7,TRBV4-2,NA,NA,TGTGCCAGCAGCCAAGCCAGGGCCTTGAGCTCCTACGAGCAGTACTTC,CASSQARALSSYEQYF
TRBJ2-2,TRBV4-1,NA,TRBD1,TGCGCCAGCAGCCAGGCCGGGACAGCTAGCCCTTACACCGGGGAGCTGTTTTTT,CASSQAGTASPYTGELFF
TRBJ2-5,TRBV9,NA,TRBD1,TGTGCCAGCAGCGTAGGGGACAGGGAGAGAGAGACCCAGTACTTC,CASSVGDRERETQYF
TRBJ1-5,TRBV6-2/TRBV6-3,NA,NA,TGTGCCAGCAGTGGTGATCGGACTTTCAGCAATCAGCCCCAGCATTTT,CASSGDRTFSNQPQHF
TRBJ2-4,TRBV3-1/TRBV3-2,NA,TRBD2,TGTGCCAGCAGCCAAGGGAGCGGGGGGGCCGGGAACATTCAGTACTTC,CASSQGSGGAGNIQYF
TRBJ2-1,TRBV6-5,NA,NA,TGTGCCAGCAGCATAGTTGGGGATGAGCAGTTCTTC,CASSIVGDEQFF
TRBJ1-5,TRBV3-1/TRBV3-2,few,TRBD1,TGTGCCAGCAGCCTAGAACAGGGGGCCCAGCCCCAGCATTTT,CASSLEQGAQPQHF
TRBJ1-1,TRBV12-3/TRBV12-4,few,TRBD1,TGTGCCAGCAGTTTCCAGGGGGGCACTGAAGCTTTCTTT,CASSFQGGTEAFF
TRBJ2-7,TRBV5-1,NA,NA,TGCGCCTCACAGGAGGGTTTTAAGGGCGAGCAGTACTTC,CASQEGFKGEQYF
TRBJ1-5,TRBV5-5,NA,NA,TGTGCCAGCAGCCTGGACTGGGCCTCCGGTGTTCCCCAGCATTTT,CASSLDWASGVPQHF
TRBJ1-3,TRBV28,NA,TRBD1,TGTGCCAGCAGTTTCCCACAGGGGGAGGCGGGGAACACCATATATTTT,CASSFPQGEAGNTIYF
TRBJ2-1,TRBV6-5,NA,NA,TGTGCCAGCAGCCTCGCGGCGACTTACAATGAGCAGTTCTTC,CASSLAATYNEQFF
TRBJ2-2,TRBV24-1,NA,NA,TGTGCCACCAGTGATTTGGTCGGGGAGCTGTTTTTT,CATSDLVGELFF
TRBJ1-6,TRBV28,NA,TRBD1,TGTGCCAGCAGCCCCAGACAGGGGTATAATTCACCCCTCCACTTT,CASSPRQGYNSPLHF
TRBJ2-7,TRBV6-5,NA,TRBD2,TGTGCCAGCGGTCCGGGGGGAAGCTCCTACGAGCAGTACTTC,CASGPGGSSYEQYF
TRBJ1-5,TRBV9,NA,NA,TGTGCCAGCAGCGGGCAGGGCTATCAGCCCCAGCATTTT,CASSGQGYQPQHF
TRBJ1-2,TRBV5-1,NA,NA,TGCGCCAGCAGCTTGAATTCTCCGGGCTATGGCTACACCTTC,CASSLNSPGYGYTF
TRBJ1-2,TRBV2,NA,NA,TGTGCCAGATCACAGGACCCCCCTAAAGGCTACACCTTC,CARSQDPPKGYTF
TRBJ1-6,TRBV2,NA,TRBD1,TGTGCCAGCAGTGGGGACAGGGGAGTAGCGCCCCTCCACTTT,CASSGDRGVAPLHF
TRBJ2-7,TRBV19,NA,NA,TGTGCCAGTAGGAGTATAGGGACAACCTACGAGCAGTACTTC,CASRSIGTTYEQYF
TRBJ1-1,TRBV2,NA,NA,TGTGCCACCAACGAGGCCTTGGTCGTTGAAGCTTTCTTT,CATNEALVVEAFF
TRBJ2-1,TRBV4-2,NA,NA,TGTGCCAGCAGCCACCGAGCGGATGAGCAGTTCTTC,CASSHRADEQFF
TRBJ1-6,TRBV5-5,NA,NA,TGTGCCAGCAGCTTGGAGGGAGGGGGAACGATTTCACCCCTCCACTTT,CASSLEGGGTISPLHF
TRBJ2-7,TRBV2,NA,NA,TGTGCCAGCAGTGAACAGGGCGGAGGTGACGAGCAGTACTTC,CASSEQGGGDEQYF